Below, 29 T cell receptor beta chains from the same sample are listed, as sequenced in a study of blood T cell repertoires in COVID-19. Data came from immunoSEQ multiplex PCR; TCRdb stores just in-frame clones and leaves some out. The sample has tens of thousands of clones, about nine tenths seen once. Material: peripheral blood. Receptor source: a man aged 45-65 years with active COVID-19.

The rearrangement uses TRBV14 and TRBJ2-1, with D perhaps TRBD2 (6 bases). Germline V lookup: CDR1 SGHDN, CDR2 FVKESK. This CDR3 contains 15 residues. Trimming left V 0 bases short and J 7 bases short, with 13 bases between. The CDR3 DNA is TGTGCCAGCAGCCAAGAATGGCGGGGCAGGAATGAGCAGTTCTTC. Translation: CASSQEWRGRNEQFF.

CDR3 bases: TGTGCCAGTAGTATAGCCCGGTACACTGAAGCTTTCTTT. As protein: CASSIARYTEAFF. The chain recombines TRBV19 with TRBJ1-1; D ambiguous. The CDR3 is made up of 13 amino acids. Trimming cost V 1 base and J 3 bases, with 6 bases left between them. In germline, CDR1 is LNHDA, CDR2 SQIVND (reference sequence). Together with reference TRBV19 and TRBJ1-1, the CDR3 gives the full variable domain: DGGITQSPKYLFRKEGQNVTLSCEQNLNHDAMYWYRQDPGQGLRLIYYSQIVNDFQKGDIAEGYSVSREKKESFPLTVTSAQKNPTAFYLCASSIARYTEAFFGQGTRLTVV.

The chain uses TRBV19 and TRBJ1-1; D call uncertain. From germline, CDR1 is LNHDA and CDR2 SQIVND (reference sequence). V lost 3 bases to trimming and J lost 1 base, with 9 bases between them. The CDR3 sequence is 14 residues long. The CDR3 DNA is TGTGCCAGTAGTATCCGTCGCGGGAACACTGAAGCTTTCTTT. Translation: CASSIRRGNTEAFF.

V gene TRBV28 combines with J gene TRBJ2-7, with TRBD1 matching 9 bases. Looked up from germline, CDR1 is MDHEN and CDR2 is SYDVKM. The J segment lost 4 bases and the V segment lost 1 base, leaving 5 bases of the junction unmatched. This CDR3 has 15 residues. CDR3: CASSLSDRGGYEQYF. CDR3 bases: TGTGCCAGCAGTTTATCGGACAGGGGTGGTTACGAGCAGTACTTC. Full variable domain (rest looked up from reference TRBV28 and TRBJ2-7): DVKVTQSSRYLVKRTGEKVFLECVQDMDHENMFWYRQDPGLGLRLIYFSYDVKMKEKGDIPEGYSVSREKKERFSLILESASTNQTSMYLCASSLSDRGGYEQYFGPGTRLTVT.

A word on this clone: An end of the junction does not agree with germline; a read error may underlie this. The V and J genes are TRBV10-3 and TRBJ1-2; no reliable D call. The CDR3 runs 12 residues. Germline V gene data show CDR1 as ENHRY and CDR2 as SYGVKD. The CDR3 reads CAIRSLNGEALF. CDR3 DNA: TGTGCCATCAGGTCTCTAAACGGGGAGGCGCTCTTC.

This CDR3 is CASTDLQETQYF. Written as DNA, the CDR3 is TGTGCCAGCACAGACCTCCAAGAGACCCAGTACTTC. This chain joins TRBV19 and TRBJ2-5; D unresolved. CDR3 length: 12 residues. Germline assignment: CDR1 LNHDA and CDR2 SQIVND (reference sequence). Trimming removed 9 bases at V and 1 base at J, with 9 bases between.

CDR3 sequence: CASSPTSGNTGELFF. CDR3 sequence (DNA): TGTGCCAGCTCACCAACTAGCGGAAACACCGGGGAGCTGTTTTTT. The chain carries TRBV18 and TRBJ2-2; 8 bases fit TRBD2. Germline CDR1 is KGHSH and CDR2 is LQKENI. The CDR3 loop spans 15 amino acids. J gave up 2 bases and V 2 bases, and 1 base lay outside the gene matches.

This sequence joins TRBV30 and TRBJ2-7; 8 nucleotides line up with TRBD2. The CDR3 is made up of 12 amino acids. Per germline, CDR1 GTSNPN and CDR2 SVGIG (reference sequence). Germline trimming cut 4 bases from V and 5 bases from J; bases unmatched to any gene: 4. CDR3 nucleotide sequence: TGTGCCTGGAATAGCGGGAACCACGAGCAGTACTTC. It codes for CAWNSGNHEQYF.

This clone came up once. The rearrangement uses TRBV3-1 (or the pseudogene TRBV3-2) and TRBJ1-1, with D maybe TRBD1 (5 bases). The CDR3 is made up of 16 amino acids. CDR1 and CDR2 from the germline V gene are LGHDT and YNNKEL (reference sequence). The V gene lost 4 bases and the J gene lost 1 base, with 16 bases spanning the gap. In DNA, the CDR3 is TGTGCCAGCAGCCTCCTGAGTGACAGCCAGAACACTGAAGCTTTCTTT. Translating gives CASSLLSDSQNTEAFF.

The CDR3 here is CASSHGGPETEAFF. Written as DNA, the CDR3 is TGTGCCAGCAGCCACGGGGGTCCTGAAACTGAAGCTTTCTTT. This chain uses TRBV6-5 with TRBJ1-1, with D possibly matching TRBD1 (5 bases). Trimming took 6 bases from V and 5 from J, leaving 16 bases between them. Germline CDR1 and CDR2: MNHEY and SVGAGI. The CDR3 has 14 amino acids.

CDR3 sequence reads: CATTNLAGAMGEQYF. The CDR3 DNA is TGTGCCACCACGAACCTAGCGGGGGCGATGGGAGAGCAGTACTTC. The genes are TRBV6-5 and TRBJ2-7, with 10 bases identical to TRBD2. The CDR3 covers 15 residues. V was pared by 10 bases and J by 7 bases, with 16 bases of the junction left unmatched. The germline gives CDR1 MNHEY, CDR2 SVGAGI.

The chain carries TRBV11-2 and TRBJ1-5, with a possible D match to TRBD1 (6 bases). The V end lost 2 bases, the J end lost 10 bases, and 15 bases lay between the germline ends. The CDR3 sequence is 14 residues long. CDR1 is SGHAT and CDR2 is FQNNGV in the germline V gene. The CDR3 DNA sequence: TGTGCCAGCAGCTTACGACAGGCGTCTTCTCCCCAGCATTTT. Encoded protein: CASSLRQASSPQHF.

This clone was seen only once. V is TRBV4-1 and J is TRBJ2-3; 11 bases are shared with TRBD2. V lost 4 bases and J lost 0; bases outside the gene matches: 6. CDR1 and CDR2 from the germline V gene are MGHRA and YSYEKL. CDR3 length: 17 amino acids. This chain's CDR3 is CASSPGLAASSTDTQYF. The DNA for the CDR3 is TGCGCCAGCAGCCCGGGACTAGCGGCGTCTAGCACAGATACGCAGTATTTT.

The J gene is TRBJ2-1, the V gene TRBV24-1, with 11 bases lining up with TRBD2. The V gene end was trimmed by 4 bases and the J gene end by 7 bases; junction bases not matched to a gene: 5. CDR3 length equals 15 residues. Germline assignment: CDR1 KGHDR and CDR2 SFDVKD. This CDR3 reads CATSDALAGENEQFF. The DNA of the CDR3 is TGTGCCACCAGTGACGCACTAGCGGGAGAAAATGAGCAGTTCTTC.

CDR3 loop: CASSLSTNTDGELFF. For the CDR3, the DNA is TGTGCCAGCAGCTTAAGTACTAATACGGACGGGGAGCTGTTTTTT. This chain connects TRBV7-3 to TRBJ2-2; D is ambiguous. V lost 1 base to trimming and J lost 7 bases, with 13 bases between them. The CDR3 contains 15 residues. Germline CDR1 SGHTA, CDR2 FQGTGA.

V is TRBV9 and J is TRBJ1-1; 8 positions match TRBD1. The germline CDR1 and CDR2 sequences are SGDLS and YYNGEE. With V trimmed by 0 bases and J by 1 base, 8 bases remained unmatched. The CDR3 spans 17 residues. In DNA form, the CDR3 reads TGTGCCAGCAGCGTAGGAGGGCCGGACAGGGCGAACACTGAAGCTTTCTTT. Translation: CASSVGGPDRANTEAFF.

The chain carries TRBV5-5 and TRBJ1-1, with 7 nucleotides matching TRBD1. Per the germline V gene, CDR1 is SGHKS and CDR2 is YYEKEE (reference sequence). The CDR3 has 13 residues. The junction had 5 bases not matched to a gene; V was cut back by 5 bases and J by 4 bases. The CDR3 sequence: CASSPTGSTEAFF. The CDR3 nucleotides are TGTGCCAGCAGTCCGACAGGGAGCACTGAAGCTTTCTTT.

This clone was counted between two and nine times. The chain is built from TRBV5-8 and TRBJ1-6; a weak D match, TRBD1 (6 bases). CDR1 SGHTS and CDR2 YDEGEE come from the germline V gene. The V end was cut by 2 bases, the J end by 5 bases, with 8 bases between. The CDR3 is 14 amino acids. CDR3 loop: CASSLGQNNSPLHF. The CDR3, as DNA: TGTGCCAGCAGCTTAGGACAGAATAATTCACCCCTCCACTTT. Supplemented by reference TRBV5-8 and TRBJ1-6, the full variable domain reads EAGVTQSPTHLIKTRGQQATLRCSPISGHTSVYWYQQALGLGLQFLLWYDEGEERNRGNFPPRFSGRQFPNYSSELNVNALELEDSALYLCASSLGQNNSPLHFGNGTRLTVT.

CDR3 sequence (DNA): TGCGCCAGCAGCCACAATCGCCCGGTGCGGATGAACACTGAAGCTTTCTTT. This translates into CASSHNRPVRMNTEAFF. The gene calls are TRBV4-1 and TRBJ1-1, with D hard to call. The CDR3 has 17 residues. Trimming cost V 3 bases and J 0 bases, with 17 bases left between them. CDR1 MGHRA and CDR2 YSYEKL come from the germline V gene.

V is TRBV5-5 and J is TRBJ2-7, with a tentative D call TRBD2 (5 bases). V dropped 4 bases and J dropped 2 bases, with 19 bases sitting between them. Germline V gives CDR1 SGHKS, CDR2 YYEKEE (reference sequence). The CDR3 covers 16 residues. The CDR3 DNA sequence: TGTGCCAGCAGCCTGCCGGCGGGTAGGGCCGCCTACGAGCAGTACTTC. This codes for CASSLPAGRAAYEQYF.

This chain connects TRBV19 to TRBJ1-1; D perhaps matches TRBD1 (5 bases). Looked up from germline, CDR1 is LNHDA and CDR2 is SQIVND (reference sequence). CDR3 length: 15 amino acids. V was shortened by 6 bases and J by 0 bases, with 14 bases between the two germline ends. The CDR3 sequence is CASSREGALNTEAFF. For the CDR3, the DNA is TGTGCCAGTAGCCGAGAAGGGGCCCTGAACACTGAAGCTTTCTTT.

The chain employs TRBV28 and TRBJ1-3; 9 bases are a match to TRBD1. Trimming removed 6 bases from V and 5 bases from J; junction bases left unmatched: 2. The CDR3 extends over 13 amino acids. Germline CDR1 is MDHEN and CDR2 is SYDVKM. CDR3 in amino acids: CASRGTGRNTIYF. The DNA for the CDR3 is TGTGCCAGCAGGGGGACAGGGAGAAACACCATATATTTT. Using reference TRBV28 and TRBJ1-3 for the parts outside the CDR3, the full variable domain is DVKVTQSSRYLVKRTGEKVFLECVQDMDHENMFWYRQDPGLGLRLIYFSYDVKMKEKGDIPEGYSVSREKKERFSLILESASTNQTSMYLCASRGTGRNTIYFGEGSWLTVV.

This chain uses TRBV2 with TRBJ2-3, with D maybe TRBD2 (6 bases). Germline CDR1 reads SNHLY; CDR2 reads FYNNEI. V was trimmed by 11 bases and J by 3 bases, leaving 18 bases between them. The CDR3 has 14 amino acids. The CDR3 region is CAGHAGLATDTQYF. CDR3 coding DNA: TGTGCCGGGCACGCAGGGCTAGCGACAGATACGCAGTATTTT.

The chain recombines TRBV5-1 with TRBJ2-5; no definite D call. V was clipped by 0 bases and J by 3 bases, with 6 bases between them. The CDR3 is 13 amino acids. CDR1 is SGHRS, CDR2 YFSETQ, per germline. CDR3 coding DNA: TGCGCCAGCAGCTTGGACACTAAAGAGACCCAGTACTTC. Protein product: CASSLDTKETQYF.

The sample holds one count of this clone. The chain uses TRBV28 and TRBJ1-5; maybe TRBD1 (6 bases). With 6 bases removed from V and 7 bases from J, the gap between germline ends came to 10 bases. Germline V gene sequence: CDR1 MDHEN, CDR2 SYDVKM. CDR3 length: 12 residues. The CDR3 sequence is CASRSGVQPQHF. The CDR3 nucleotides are TGTGCCAGCAGGTCAGGGGTCCAGCCCCAGCATTTT.

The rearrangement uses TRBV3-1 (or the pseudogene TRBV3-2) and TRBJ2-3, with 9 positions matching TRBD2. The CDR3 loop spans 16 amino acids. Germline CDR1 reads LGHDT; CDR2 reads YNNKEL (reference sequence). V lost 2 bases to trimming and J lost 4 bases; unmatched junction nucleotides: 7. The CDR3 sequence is CASSQPRGGGADTQYF. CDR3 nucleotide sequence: TGTGCCAGCAGCCAACCTCGGGGCGGGGGGGCAGATACGCAGTATTTT.

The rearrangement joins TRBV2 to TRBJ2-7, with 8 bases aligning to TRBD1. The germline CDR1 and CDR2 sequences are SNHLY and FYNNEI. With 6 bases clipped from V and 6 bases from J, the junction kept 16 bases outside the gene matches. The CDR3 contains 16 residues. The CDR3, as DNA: TGTGCCAGCAGATGGGGTCGACAGGCACAGGGGGGCGAGCAGTACTTC. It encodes CASRWGRQAQGGEQYF. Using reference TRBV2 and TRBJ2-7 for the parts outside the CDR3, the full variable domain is EPEVTQTPSHQVTQMGQEVILRCVPISNHLYFYWYRQILGQKVEFLVSFYNNEISEKSEIFDDQFSVERPDGSNFTLKIRSTKLEDSAMYFCASRWGRQAQGGEQYFGPGTRLTVT.

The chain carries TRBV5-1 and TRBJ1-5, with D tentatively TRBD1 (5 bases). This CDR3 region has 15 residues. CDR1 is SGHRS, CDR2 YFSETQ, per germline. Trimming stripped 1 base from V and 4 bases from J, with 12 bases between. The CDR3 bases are TGCGCCAGCAGCTTGTCCGGGGGAGGTAATCAGCCCCAGCATTTT. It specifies CASSLSGGGNQPQHF.

The CDR3: CASSVRSGQGSTDTQYF. The CDR3 DNA reads as TGTGCCAGCAGCGTAAGATCGGGACAGGGAAGCACAGATACGCAGTATTTT. The chain uses TRBV9 and TRBJ2-3, with TRBD1 identical over 9 bases. Losses at the gene ends were 1 base for V and 0 bases for J; bases not matched to a gene: 6. This CDR3 is built from 17 residues. Per germline, CDR1 SGDLS and CDR2 YYNGEE.